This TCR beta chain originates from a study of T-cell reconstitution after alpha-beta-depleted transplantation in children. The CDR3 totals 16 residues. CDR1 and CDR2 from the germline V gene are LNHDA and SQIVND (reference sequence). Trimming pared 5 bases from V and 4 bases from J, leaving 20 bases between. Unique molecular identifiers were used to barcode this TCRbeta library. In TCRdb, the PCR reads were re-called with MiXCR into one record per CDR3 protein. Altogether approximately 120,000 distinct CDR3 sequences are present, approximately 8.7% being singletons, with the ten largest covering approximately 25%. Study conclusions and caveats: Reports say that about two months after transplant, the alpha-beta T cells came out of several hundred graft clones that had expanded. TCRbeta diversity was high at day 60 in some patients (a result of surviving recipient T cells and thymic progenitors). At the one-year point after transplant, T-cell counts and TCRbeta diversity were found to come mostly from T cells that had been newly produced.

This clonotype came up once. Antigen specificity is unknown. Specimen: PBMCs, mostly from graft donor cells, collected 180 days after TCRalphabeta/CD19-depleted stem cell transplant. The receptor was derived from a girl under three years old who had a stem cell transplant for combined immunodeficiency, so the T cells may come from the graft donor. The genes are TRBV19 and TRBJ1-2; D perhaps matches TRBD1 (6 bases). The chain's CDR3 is CASSLQISGVGYGYTF. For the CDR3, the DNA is TGTGCCAGTAGTCTCCAAATCTCAGGGGTAGGCTATGGCTACACCTTC.